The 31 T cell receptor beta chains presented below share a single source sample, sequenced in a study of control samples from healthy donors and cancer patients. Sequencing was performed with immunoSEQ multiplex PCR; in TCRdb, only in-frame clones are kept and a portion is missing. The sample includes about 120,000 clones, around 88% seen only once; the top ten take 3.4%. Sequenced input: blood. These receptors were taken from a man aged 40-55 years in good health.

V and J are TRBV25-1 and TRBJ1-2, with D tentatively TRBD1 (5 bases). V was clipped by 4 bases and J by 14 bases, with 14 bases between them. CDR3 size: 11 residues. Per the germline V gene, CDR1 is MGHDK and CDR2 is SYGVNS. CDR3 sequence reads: CASSVGARTTF. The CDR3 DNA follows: TGTGCCAGCAGTGTTGGGGCCCGGACGACCTTC.

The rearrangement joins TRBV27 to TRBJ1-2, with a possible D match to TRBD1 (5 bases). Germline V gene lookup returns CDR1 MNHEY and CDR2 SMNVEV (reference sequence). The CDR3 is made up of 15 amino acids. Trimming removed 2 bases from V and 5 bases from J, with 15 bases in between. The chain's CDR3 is CASSLGLGRAYGYTF. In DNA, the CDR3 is TGTGCCAGCAGTTTAGGCCTGGGACGGGCTTATGGCTACACCTTC.

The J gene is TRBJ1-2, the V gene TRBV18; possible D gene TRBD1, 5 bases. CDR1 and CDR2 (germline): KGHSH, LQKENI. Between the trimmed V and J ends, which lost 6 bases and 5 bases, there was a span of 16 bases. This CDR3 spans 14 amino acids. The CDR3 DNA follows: TGTGCCAGCTCCCCCGGGACCGGAGCTTATGGCTACACCTTC. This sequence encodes CASSPGTGAYGYTF. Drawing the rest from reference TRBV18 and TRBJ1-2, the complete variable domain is NAGVMQNPRHLVRRRGQEARLRCSPMKGHSHVYWYRQLPEEGLKFMVYLQKENIIDESGMPKERFSAEFPKEGPSILRIQQVVRGDSAAYFCASSPGTGAYGYTFGSGTRLTVV.

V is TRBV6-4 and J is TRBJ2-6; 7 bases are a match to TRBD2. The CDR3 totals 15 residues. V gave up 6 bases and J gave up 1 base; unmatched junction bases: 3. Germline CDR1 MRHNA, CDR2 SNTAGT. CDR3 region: CASSSGGSGANVLTF. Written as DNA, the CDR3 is TGTGCCAGCAGCTCCGGGGGGTCTGGGGCCAACGTCCTGACTTTC.

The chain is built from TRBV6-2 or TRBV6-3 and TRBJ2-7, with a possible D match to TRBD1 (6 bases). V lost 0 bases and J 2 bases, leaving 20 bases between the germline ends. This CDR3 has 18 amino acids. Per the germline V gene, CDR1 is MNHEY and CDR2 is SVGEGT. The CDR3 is CASSYSKGRGHTPYEQYF. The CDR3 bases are TGTGCCAGCAGTTACTCGAAAGGACGGGGACACACCCCCTACGAGCAGTACTTC.

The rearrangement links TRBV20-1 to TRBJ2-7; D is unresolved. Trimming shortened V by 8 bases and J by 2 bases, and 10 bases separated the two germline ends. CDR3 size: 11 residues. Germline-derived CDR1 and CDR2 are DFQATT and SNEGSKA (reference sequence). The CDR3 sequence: CSTTDAYEQYF. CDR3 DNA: TGCAGTACGACGGATGCCTACGAGCAGTACTTC.

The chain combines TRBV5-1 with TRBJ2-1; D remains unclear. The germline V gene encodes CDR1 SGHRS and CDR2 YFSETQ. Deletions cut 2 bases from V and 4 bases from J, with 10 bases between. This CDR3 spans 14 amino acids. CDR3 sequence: CASSFEALYNEQFF. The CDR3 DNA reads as TGCGCCAGCAGCTTTGAAGCTTTATACAATGAGCAGTTCTTC.

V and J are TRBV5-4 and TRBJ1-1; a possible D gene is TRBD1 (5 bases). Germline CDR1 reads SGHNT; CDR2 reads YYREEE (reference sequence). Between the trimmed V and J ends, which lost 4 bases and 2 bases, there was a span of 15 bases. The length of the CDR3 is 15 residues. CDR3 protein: CASSKGLPGNTEAFF. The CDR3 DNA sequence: TGTGCCAGCAGCAAGGGACTCCCGGGAAACACTGAAGCTTTCTTT. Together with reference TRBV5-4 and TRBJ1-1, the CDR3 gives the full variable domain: ETGVTQSPTHLIKTRGQQVTLRCSSQSGHNTVSWYQQALGQGPQFIFQYYREEENGRGNFPPRFSGLQFPNYSSELNVNALELDDSALYLCASSKGLPGNTEAFFGQGTRLTVV.

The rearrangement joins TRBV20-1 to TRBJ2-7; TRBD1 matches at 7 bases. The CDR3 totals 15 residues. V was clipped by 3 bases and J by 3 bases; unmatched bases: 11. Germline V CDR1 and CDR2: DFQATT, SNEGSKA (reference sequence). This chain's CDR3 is CSASYSTSGGYEQYF. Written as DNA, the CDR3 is TGCAGTGCTAGTTATTCCACCTCAGGGGGCTACGAGCAGTACTTC.

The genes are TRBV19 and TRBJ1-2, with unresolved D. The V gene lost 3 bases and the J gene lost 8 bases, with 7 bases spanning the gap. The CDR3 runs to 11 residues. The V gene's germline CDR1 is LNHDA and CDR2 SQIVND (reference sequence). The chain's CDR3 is CASSMQRGYTF. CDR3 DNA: TGTGCCAGTAGTATGCAGCGGGGCTACACCTTC.

In DNA, the CDR3 is TGTGCCAGCAGCGCGGGACGCCACACCGGGGAGCTGTTTTTT. Residues: CASSAGRHTGELFF. This rearrangement joins TRBV7-2 to TRBJ2-2; tentatively, D is TRBD2 (6 bases). CDR3 length equals 14 residues. From germline, CDR1 is SGHTA and CDR2 FQGNSA. Trimming removed 5 bases at V and 3 bases at J, with 10 bases between.

This chain's CDR3 is CASSVGAGPDNSPLHF. CDR3 bases: TGTGCCAGCAGCGTAGGGGCCGGACCCGATAATTCACCCCTCCACTTT. V usage is TRBV9 and J usage is TRBJ1-6; D gene ambiguous. V shed 0 bases and J shed 5 bases, with 12 bases lying between them. This CDR3 spans 16 amino acids. CDR1 SGDLS and CDR2 YYNGEE come from the germline V gene.

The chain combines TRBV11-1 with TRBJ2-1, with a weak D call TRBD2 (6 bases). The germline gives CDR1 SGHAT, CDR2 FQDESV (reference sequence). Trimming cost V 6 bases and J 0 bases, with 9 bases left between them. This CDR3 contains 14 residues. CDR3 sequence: CASRVGSSYNEQFF. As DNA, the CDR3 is TGTGCCAGCAGGGTCGGGAGCTCCTACAATGAGCAGTTCTTC.

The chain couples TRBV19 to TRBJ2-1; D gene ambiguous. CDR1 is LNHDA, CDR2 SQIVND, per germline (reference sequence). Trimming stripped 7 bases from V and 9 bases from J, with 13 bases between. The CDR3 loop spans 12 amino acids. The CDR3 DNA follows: TGTGCCAGTACCCATTCGGTTGGTGAGCAGTTCTTC. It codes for CASTHSVGEQFF.

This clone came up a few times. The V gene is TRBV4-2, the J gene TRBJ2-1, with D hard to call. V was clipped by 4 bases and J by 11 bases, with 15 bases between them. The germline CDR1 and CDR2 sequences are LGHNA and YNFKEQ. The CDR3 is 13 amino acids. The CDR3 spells CASSPPESKKQFF. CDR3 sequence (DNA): TGTGCCAGCAGCCCTCCCGAAAGTAAGAAGCAGTTCTTC.

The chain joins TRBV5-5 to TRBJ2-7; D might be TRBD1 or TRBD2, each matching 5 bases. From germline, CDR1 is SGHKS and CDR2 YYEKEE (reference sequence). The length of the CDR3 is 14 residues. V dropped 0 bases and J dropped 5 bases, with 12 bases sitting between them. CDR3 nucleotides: TGTGCCAGCAGCTTGGGGCAGGGACCCCACGAGCAGTACTTC. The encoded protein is CASSLGQGPHEQYF. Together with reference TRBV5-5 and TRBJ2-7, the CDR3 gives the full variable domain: DAGVTQSPTHLIKTRGQQVTLRCSPISGHKSVSWYQQVLGQGPQFIFQYYEKEERGRGNFPDRFSARQFPNYSSELNVNALLLGDSALYLCASSLGQGPHEQYFGPGTRLTVT.

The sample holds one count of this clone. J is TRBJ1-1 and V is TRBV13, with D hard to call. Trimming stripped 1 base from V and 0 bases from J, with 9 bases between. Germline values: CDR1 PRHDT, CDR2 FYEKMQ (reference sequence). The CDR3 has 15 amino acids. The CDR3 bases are TGTGCCAGCAGCTTAGTAGGGAACCTGAACACTGAAGCTTTCTTT. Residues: CASSLVGNLNTEAFF. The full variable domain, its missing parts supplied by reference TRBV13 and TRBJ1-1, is AAGVIQSPRHLIKEKRETATLKCYPIPRHDTVYWYQQGPGQDPQFLISFYEKMQSDKGSIPDRFSAQQFSDYHSELNMSSLELGDSALYFCASSLVGNLNTEAFFGQGTRLTVV.

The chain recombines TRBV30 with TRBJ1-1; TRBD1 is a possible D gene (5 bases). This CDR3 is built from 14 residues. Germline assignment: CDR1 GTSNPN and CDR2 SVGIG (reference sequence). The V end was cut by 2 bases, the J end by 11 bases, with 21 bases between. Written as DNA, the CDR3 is TGTGCCTGGAGTCGCGGCGAGGGGACGACCACGGCTTTCTTT. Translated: CAWSRGEGTTTAFF.

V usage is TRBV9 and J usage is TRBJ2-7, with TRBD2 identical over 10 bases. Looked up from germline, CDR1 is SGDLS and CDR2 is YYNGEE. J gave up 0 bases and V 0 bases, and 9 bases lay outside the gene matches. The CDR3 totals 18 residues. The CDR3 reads CASSVGPSLAGASYEQYF. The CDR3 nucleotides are TGTGCCAGCAGCGTAGGCCCGTCTCTAGCGGGGGCCTCCTACGAGCAGTACTTC.

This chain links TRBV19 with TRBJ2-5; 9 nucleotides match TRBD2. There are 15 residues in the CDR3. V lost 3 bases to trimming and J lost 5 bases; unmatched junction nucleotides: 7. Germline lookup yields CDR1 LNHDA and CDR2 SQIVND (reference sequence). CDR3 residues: CASSMGLAGIETQYF. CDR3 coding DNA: TGTGCCAGTAGTATGGGGCTAGCGGGGATCGAGACCCAGTACTTC. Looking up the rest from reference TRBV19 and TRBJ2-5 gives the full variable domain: DGGITQSPKYLFRKEGQNVTLSCEQNLNHDAMYWYRQDPGQGLRLIYYSQIVNDFQKGDIAEGYSVSREKKESFPLTVTSAQKNPTAFYLCASSMGLAGIETQYFGPGTRLLVL.

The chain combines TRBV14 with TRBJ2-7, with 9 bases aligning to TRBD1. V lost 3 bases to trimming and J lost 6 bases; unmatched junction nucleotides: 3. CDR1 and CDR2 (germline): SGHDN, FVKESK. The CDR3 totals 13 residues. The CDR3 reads CASSHWTGAEQYF. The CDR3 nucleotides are TGTGCCAGCAGCCACTGGACAGGGGCCGAGCAGTACTTC.

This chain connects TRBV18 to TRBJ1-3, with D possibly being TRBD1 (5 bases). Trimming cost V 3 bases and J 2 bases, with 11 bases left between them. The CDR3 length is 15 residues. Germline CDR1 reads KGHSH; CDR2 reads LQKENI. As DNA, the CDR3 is TGTGCCAGCTCACCTCAGGGTACGGCTGGAAACACCATATATTTT. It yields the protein CASSPQGTAGNTIYF.

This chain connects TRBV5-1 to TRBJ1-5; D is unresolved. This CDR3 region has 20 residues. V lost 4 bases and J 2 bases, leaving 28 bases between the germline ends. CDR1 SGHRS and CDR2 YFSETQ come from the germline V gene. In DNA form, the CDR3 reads TGCGCCAGCAGCCCGAGCGCCCACATCGGTAAGATAAGAGGCAATCAGCCCCAGCATTTT. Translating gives CASSPSAHIGKIRGNQPQHF.

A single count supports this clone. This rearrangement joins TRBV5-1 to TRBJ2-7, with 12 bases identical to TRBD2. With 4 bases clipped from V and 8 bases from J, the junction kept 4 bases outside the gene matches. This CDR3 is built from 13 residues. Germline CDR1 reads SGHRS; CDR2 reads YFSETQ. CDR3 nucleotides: TGCGCCAGCAGCACCGGACTAGCGGGAAAGCAGTACTTC. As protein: CASSTGLAGKQYF.

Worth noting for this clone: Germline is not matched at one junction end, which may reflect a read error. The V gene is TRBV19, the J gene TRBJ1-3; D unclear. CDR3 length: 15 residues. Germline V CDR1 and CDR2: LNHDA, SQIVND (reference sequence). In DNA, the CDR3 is TGTGCCAGTAGTTTCTGGGCAGACTCTGAAAACACCATATATTTT. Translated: CASSFWADSENTIYF.

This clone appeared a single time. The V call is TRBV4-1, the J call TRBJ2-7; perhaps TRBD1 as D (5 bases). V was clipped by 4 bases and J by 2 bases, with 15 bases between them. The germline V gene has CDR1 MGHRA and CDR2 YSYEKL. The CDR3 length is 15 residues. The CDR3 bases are TGCGCCAGCAGCCCAAGATTAGTAGGGGCCTACGAGCAGTACTTC. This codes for CASSPRLVGAYEQYF.

CDR3 in amino acids: CASSVEGAYGYTF. CDR3 sequence (DNA): TGTGCCAGCAGCGTAGAAGGGGCCTATGGCTACACCTTC. The J gene is TRBJ1-2, the V gene TRBV9; D perhaps matches TRBD1 (5 bases). The V end was cut by 0 bases, the J end by 4 bases, with 7 bases between. CDR1 and CDR2 (germline): SGDLS, YYNGEE. CDR3 size: 13 residues.

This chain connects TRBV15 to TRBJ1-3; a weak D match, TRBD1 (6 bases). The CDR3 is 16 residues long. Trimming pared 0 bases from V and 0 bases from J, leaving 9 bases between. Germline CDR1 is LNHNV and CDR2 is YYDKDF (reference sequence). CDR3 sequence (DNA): TGTGCCACCAGCAGAGAAGACAGGAGCTCTGGAAACACCATATATTTT. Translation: CATSREDRSSGNTIYF.

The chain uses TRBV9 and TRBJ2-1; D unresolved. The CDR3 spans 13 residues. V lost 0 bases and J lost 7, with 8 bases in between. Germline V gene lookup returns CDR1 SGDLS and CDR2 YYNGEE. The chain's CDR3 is CASSVAPPNEQFF. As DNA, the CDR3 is TGTGCCAGCAGCGTAGCTCCCCCAAATGAGCAGTTCTTC. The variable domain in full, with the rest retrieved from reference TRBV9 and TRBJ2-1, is DSGVTQTPKHLITATGQRVTLRCSPRSGDLSVYWYQQSLDQGLQFLIQYYNGEERAKGNILERFSAQQFPDLHSELNLSSLELGDSALYFCASSVAPPNEQFFGPGTRLTVL.

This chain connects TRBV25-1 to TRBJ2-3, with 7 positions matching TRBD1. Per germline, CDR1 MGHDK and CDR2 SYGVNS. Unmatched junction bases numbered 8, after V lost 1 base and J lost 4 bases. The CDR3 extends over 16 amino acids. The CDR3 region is CASSEWVRGSADTQYF. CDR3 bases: TGTGCCAGCAGTGAATGGGTCAGGGGGAGCGCAGATACGCAGTATTTT.

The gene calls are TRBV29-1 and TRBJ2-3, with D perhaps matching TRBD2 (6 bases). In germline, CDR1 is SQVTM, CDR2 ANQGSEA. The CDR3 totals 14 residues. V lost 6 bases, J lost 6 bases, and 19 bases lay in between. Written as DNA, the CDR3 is TGCAGCGTCCGGAGGGCCAACTTGTGGGATACGCAGTATTTT. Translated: CSVRRANLWDTQYF.